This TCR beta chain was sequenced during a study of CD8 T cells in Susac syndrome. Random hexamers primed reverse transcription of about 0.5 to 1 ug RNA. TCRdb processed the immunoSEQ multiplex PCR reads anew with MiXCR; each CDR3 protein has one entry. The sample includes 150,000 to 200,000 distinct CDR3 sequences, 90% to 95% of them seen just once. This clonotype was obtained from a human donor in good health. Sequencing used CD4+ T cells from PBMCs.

The CDR3 coding sequence is TGCAGTGCTAGAGTCCAAGGACAGGGTTATGGCTACACCTTC. Protein: CSARVQGQGYGYTF. V usage is TRBV20-1 and J usage is TRBJ1-2; 8 positions agree with TRBD1. Germline assignment: CDR1 DFQATT and CDR2 SNEGSKA (reference sequence). Germline trimming cut 1 base from V and 5 bases from J; bases unmatched to any gene: 6. There are 14 residues in the CDR3.